These T cell receptor beta chains were read from a single sample in a study of shared clonotypes between healthy human individuals. TCRdb's table, derived via immunoSEQ multiplex PCR, lists solely in-frame clones and lacks some. In the table there are under 1,900,000 clones, approximately 98.5% of which are singletons. Sample: naive CD4+ T cells sorted from blood. These receptors all come from a man younger than 40 in good health. CDR3s leave out the opening cysteine and the closing phenylalanine or tryptophan. The D gene is left open where the match is weak.

CDR3aa | d_gene | len | j_gene | v_gene
ASSLGGTTGISYEQY | - | 15 | TRBJ2-7 | TRBV5-4
ASSRTPGGINEAF | TRBD1 | 13 | TRBJ1-1 | TRBV7-9
ASSPPSSGRAHTQY | TRBD2 | 14 | TRBJ2-3 | TRBV18
ASSDPGENTEAF | - | 12 | TRBJ1-1 | TRBV10-1
ASSVEGDSYNEQF | - | 13 | TRBJ2-1 | TRBV9
ASSSQGTVADTQY | TRBD1 | 13 | TRBJ2-3 | TRBV14
ASSRTGSYNEQF | - | 12 | TRBJ2-1 | TRBV5-5
ASSWGGMGPELF | - | 12 | TRBJ2-2 | TRBV6-5
ASRTSGQGAREQY | TRBD1 | 13 | TRBJ2-7 | TRBV28
ASSRTSETDTQY | TRBD2 | 12 | TRBJ2-3 | TRBV5-1
ASSPRASGANVLT | - | 13 | TRBJ2-6 | TRBV4-3
ASSFGYEQY | - | 9 | TRBJ2-7 | TRBV27
ASSPWLPNTDTQY | - | 13 | TRBJ2-3 | TRBV6-5
ASSPGYTYNEQF | - | 12 | TRBJ2-1 | TRBV18
ASSSRGTSTYNEQF | TRBD2 | 14 | TRBJ2-1 | TRBV5-1
SVGSRVRYGYT | - | 11 | TRBJ1-2 | TRBV29-1
ASSRDRSSYEQY | TRBD1 | 12 | TRBJ2-7 | TRBV19
ASRRQGVDEQY | TRBD1 | 11 | TRBJ2-7 | TRBV5-5
ASSHGQGALSAEAF | TRBD1 | 14 | TRBJ1-1 | TRBV18
ASSWGVQGQTEAF | - | 13 | TRBJ1-1 | TRBV6-5
ASSPYAYEQY | - | 10 | TRBJ2-7 | TRBV28
ASSPTGQETQY | - | 11 | TRBJ2-5 | TRBV5-6
SVSLSQGEYTIY | - | 12 | TRBJ1-3 | TRBV29-1
ASSQRGTDTQY | TRBD2 | 11 | TRBJ2-3 | TRBV4-1